The T cell receptor beta chain described here comes from a study of identifying expanded T cells in peripheral blood. Study observations and caveats: About 1.2 clones differed between technical replicates, versus around 16 and 19 over time. Variance in clone template counts between approximately 2-week samples significantly increased with total template count across all healthy donors.

No infections or other immune events were documented during collection. Profiled with immunoSEQ multiplex PCR; TCRdb holds only in-frame clones, not every one. The sample holds about 86,000 clones; approximately 85% are singletons and the top ten take under 6.5%. V was clipped by 1 base and J by 4 bases, with 8 bases between them. The CDR3 sequence is 15 residues long. Germline CDR1 reads LGHNA; CDR2 reads YSLEER. On this clone: Its antigen is undetermined.

The chain is built from TRBV4-3 and TRBJ2-6; perhaps TRBD1 as D (5 bases). The TCR originated in a person aged 18 to 69 in good health. Material: blood. The CDR3 bases are TGCGCCAGCAGCCAAGCAGGGTTCGGGGCCAACGTCCTGACTTTC. It encodes CASSQAGFGANVLTF.